This TCR beta chain was recorded in a study of blood T cell repertoires in COVID-19. CDR1 is LGHDT and CDR2 is YNNKEL in the germline V gene (reference sequence). The CDR3 is 14 amino acids. V dropped 1 base and J dropped 0 bases, with 6 bases sitting between them. Under the authors' procedure: Estimation of nucleated cell counts was performed using reference gene primer amplification. The assay was immunoSEQ multiplex PCR, and TCRdb's table has in-frame clones only and misses some. The V and J calls and clone size are taken from that table; D and trimming were inferred from the DNA. The repertoire has some 270,000 clones, around 82% of them found once; the top ten carry 0.87%.

Sequenced sample: peripheral blood. The V and J genes are TRBV3-1 (or the pseudogene TRBV3-2) and TRBJ1-1; D uncertain. This sequence was found in a human donor with COVID-19, enrolled during active disease. The donor label of this sample is uncertain. The chain's CDR3 is CASSQAEMNTEAFF. For the CDR3, the DNA is TGTGCCAGCAGCCAAGCGGAGATGAACACTGAAGCTTTCTTT.